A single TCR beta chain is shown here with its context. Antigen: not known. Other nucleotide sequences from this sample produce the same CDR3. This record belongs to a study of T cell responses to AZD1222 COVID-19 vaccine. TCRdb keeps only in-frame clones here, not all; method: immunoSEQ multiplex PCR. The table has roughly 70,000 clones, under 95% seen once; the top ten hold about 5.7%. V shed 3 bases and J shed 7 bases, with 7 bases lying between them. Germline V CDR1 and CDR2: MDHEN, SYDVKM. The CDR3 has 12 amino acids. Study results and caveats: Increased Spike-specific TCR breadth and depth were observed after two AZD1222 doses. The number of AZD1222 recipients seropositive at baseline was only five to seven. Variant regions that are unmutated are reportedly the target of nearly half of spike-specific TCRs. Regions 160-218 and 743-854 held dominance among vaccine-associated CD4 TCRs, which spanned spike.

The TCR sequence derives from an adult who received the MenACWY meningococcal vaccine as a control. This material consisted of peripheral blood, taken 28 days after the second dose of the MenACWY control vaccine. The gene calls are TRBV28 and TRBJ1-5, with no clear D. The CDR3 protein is CASSFGLQPQHF. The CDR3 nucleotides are TGTGCCAGCAGTTTTGGACTACAGCCCCAGCATTTT.